The 20 T cell receptor beta chains below were found in one sample sequenced in a study of blood T cell repertoires in COVID-19. Libraries were prepared by immunoSEQ multiplex PCR; TCRdb keeps only in-frame clonotypes and omits some of them. The table has approximately 250,000 clones, 85% to 90% seen once; the top ten hold 4.1%. The sequenced sample was PBMCs or T cells enriched from blood (not recorded which). The receptors come from a woman aged 30 to 39 with acute COVID-19.

The chain joins TRBV9 to TRBJ2-5; D remains unclear. Trimming took 0 bases from V and 4 from J, leaving 10 bases between them. Germline CDR1 is SGDLS and CDR2 is YYNGEE. This CDR3 has 14 residues. In nucleotides, the CDR3 is TGTGCCAGCAGCGTAGGACGACCGGGAGAGACCCAGTACTTC. Its translation: CASSVGRPGETQYF.

The rearrangement uses TRBV28 and TRBJ2-1, with TRBD2 matching over 7 bases. V shed 3 bases and J 7 bases; nucleotides not matched to a gene: 6. Looked up from germline, CDR1 is MDHEN and CDR2 is SYDVKM. This CDR3 region has 14 residues. CDR3 amino acids: CASSFGRELNEQFF. The DNA for the CDR3 is TGTGCCAGCAGTTTCGGGCGGGAGTTGAATGAGCAGTTCTTC.

This rearrangement joins TRBV18 to TRBJ1-5; the match to TRBD1 covers 12 bases. This CDR3 comprises 15 residues. Germline V gene lookup returns CDR1 KGHSH and CDR2 LQKENI. V was clipped by 9 bases and J by 7 bases; unmatched bases: 10. The CDR3 here is CASSPGTGGGQPQHF. CDR3 nucleotides: TGTGCCAGTTCCCCAGGGACAGGGGGCGGGCAGCCCCAGCATTTT.

The V gene is TRBV10-3, the J gene TRBJ2-3; 7 bases align to TRBD1. V gave up 6 bases and J gave up 2 bases; unmatched junction bases: 14. Germline-derived CDR1 and CDR2 are ENHRY and SYGVKD. This CDR3 region has 17 residues. CDR3 nucleotides: TGTGCCATCAGCGCACAGACAGGGTTTGGAGACACAGATACGCAGTATTTT. Amino acid sequence: CAISAQTGFGDTDTQYF.

The chain carries TRBV4-1 and TRBJ1-1, with a possible D match to TRBD1 (5 bases). V lost 3 bases and J lost 1, with 9 bases in between. CDR1 MGHRA and CDR2 YSYEKL come from the germline V gene. The CDR3 runs 14 residues. CDR3 protein: CASSQLDRNTEAFF. The DNA for the CDR3 is TGCGCCAGCAGCCAGCTAGACAGGAACACTGAAGCTTTCTTT.

The gene calls are TRBV7-6 and TRBJ2-7; 9 bases line up with TRBD2. The CDR3 extends over 17 amino acids. From germline, CDR1 is SGHVS and CDR2 FNYEAQ. Losses at the gene ends were 1 base for V and 0 bases for J; bases not matched to a gene: 7. The CDR3 DNA reads as TGTGCCAGCAGCTTAGGTAGCGGGAGAATCGGCTCCTACGAGCAGTACTTC. Translation: CASSLGSGRIGSYEQYF.

The chain carries TRBV24-1 and TRBJ2-4; 9 bases map to TRBD2. The ends lost 4 bases at V and 5 bases at J; junction bases unmatched: 23. The CDR3 consists of 21 residues. Germline V gene data show CDR1 as KGHDR and CDR2 as SFDVKD. CDR3 protein: CATSESGGLATSAGGENIQYF. Here the CDR3 DNA reads TGTGCCACCAGTGAATCAGGGGGGTTGGCGACATCAGCGGGAGGCGAAAACATTCAGTACTTC.

This clone came up once. The J gene is TRBJ1-4, the V gene TRBV9; possibly TRBD1 for D (5 bases). V dropped 4 bases and J dropped 6 bases, with 16 bases sitting between them. CDR3 length: 15 amino acids. Germline CDR1 is SGDLS and CDR2 is YYNGEE. The CDR3 region is CASSTQGLTYEKLFF. The CDR3, as DNA: TGTGCCAGCAGCACCCAGGGCCTCACTTATGAAAAACTGTTTTTT.

The CDR3, as DNA: TGTGCCAGCAGTGGTTCGGGGGAAGGTCAGCCCCAGCATTTT. Residues: CASSGSGEGQPQHF. This chain connects TRBV2 to TRBJ1-5; the D gene is possibly TRBD1 (5 bases). CDR1 and CDR2 from the germline V gene are SNHLY and FYNNEI. V lost 4 bases and J 6 bases, leaving 13 bases between the germline ends. CDR3 size: 14 residues.

This chain joins TRBV18 and TRBJ2-1, with TRBD2 matching 8 bases. This CDR3 spans 13 amino acids. V shed 2 bases and J 10 bases; nucleotides not matched to a gene: 4. In germline, CDR1 is KGHSH, CDR2 LQKENI. The CDR3 DNA reads TGTGCCAGCTCACCAAAGCGGGAGTCGGAGCAGTTCTTC. Its translation: CASSPKRESEQFF.

The rearrangement links TRBV29-1 to TRBJ2-5, with 7 nucleotides matching TRBD1. The CDR3 covers 12 residues. Trimming took 4 bases from V and 4 from J; bases not matched to a gene: 3. Germline CDR1 SQVTM, CDR2 ANQGSEA. The CDR3 protein is CSVGAGGETQYF. The CDR3 DNA is TGCAGCGTTGGGGCAGGGGGAGAGACCCAGTACTTC.

The rearrangement uses TRBV24-1 and TRBJ2-3; TRBD2 is a possible D gene (5 bases). This CDR3 contains 14 residues. Trimming shortened V by 10 bases and J by 3 bases, and 16 bases separated the two germline ends. Germline V gene data show CDR1 as KGHDR and CDR2 as SFDVKD. CDR3 residues: CATRPREFTDTQYF. The CDR3 DNA follows: TGTGCCACTAGGCCGAGGGAATTTACAGATACGCAGTATTTT.

This clone was seen a few times. V gene TRBV5-1 combines with J gene TRBJ2-2; TRBD2 agrees at 8 bases. Germline V gene data show CDR1 as SGHRS and CDR2 as YFSETQ. V lost 4 bases and J lost 6; bases outside the gene matches: 2. CDR3 size: 13 residues. The CDR3 reads CASSPGGSGELFF. The CDR3 region has the DNA TGCGCCAGCAGCCCGGGGGGGTCCGGGGAGCTGTTTTTT.

The chain uses TRBV3-1 (or the pseudogene TRBV3-2) and TRBJ2-7, with D possibly TRBD2 on 6 matching bases. V lost 1 base, J lost 2 bases, and 18 bases lay in between. Germline V gene data show CDR1 as LGHDT and CDR2 as YNNKEL (reference sequence). This CDR3 has 17 amino acids. The CDR3 region is CASSQAGVGVTTYEQYF. CDR3 in DNA: TGTGCCAGCAGCCAAGCGGGGGTGGGCGTGACAACCTACGAGCAGTACTTC.

The chain recombines TRBV14 with TRBJ2-7; D is possibly TRBD2 (5 bases). Trimming pared 1 base from V and 2 bases from J, leaving 9 bases between. The germline gives CDR1 SGHDN, CDR2 FVKESK. CDR3 length equals 14 residues. The CDR3 sequence: CASSQARGAYEQYF. CDR3 in DNA: TGTGCCAGCAGCCAAGCCCGGGGAGCCTACGAGCAGTACTTC.

The gene calls are TRBV27 and TRBJ1-1; TRBD1 might be the D (6 bases). From germline, CDR1 is MNHEY and CDR2 SMNVEV (reference sequence). The CDR3 consists of 15 residues. Between the trimmed V and J ends, which lost 3 bases and 1 base, there was a span of 12 bases. The CDR3 region has the DNA TGTGCCAGCAGTTTGCCGGGACAAGGGAACACTGAAGCTTTCTTT. It yields the protein CASSLPGQGNTEAFF.

The chain recombines TRBV4-2 with TRBJ2-7; 7 positions match TRBD1. The J segment lost 5 bases and the V segment lost 0 bases, leaving 7 bases of the junction unmatched. The CDR3 loop spans 15 amino acids. The germline V gene has CDR1 LGHNA and CDR2 YNFKEQ. Written as DNA, the CDR3 is TGTGCCAGCAGCCAAGATTTGAGACAGGGCCACGAGCAGTACTTC. Protein sequence: CASSQDLRQGHEQYF.

The chain combines TRBV7-2 with TRBJ2-7, with a tentative D call TRBD1 (6 bases). This CDR3 spans 16 amino acids. The germline V gene encodes CDR1 SGHTA and CDR2 FQGNSA. V lost 5 bases and J lost 2, with 19 bases in between. The CDR3 DNA reads as TGTGCCAGCAGCACCACAGGGTATGGCCAGACCTACGAGCAGTACTTC. Translation: CASSTTGYGQTYEQYF.

This chain uses TRBV19 with TRBJ1-1, with D possibly TRBD1 on 6 matching bases. This CDR3 region has 14 residues. CDR1 is LNHDA and CDR2 is SQIVND in the germline V gene (reference sequence). V was trimmed by 3 bases and J by 2 bases, leaving 10 bases between them. CDR3 sequence reads: CASSIGGGNTEAFF. The DNA of the CDR3 is TGTGCCAGTAGTATTGGGGGCGGAAACACTGAAGCTTTCTTT.

The chain employs TRBV7-9 and TRBJ1-2, with 7 bases that match TRBD1. Trimming removed 4 bases from V and 8 bases from J; junction bases left unmatched: 19. This CDR3 spans 17 amino acids. Germline V CDR1 and CDR2: SEHNR, FQNEAQ (reference sequence). CDR3 sequence (DNA): TGTGCCAGCAGCTCTAAACCGGGACAGCCAGGGGTATCCGGCTACACCTTC. Translating it yields CASSSKPGQPGVSGYTF.